One and the same sample provided the 32 T cell receptor beta chains below, sequenced in a study of T cells in narcolepsy. TCRdb's table, derived via immunoSEQ multiplex PCR, lists solely in-frame clones and lacks some. The sample has fewer than 35,000 clones; 70% to 80% are singletons. The sample was CD45RA- memory CD4+ T cells from PBMCs. The origin of the receptors is a human donor with narcolepsy.

This clone has more than one count but fewer than ten. This chain uses TRBV21-1 with TRBJ1-4; TRBD1, the table's D call, was not compared with the DNA. TRBV21-1 is a pseudogene segment. This CDR3 has 16 residues. CDR3 coding DNA: TGTGCCAGCAGCAAAAGACAGGGGCCGCCTAATGAAAAACTGTTTTTT. It encodes CASSKRQGPPNEKLFF.

This chain joins TRBV6-1 and TRBJ2-7, with a weak D call TRBD1 (6 bases). The germline V gene encodes CDR1 MNHNS and CDR2 SASEGT. The V end lost 7 bases, the J end lost 1 base, and 14 bases lay between the germline ends. The CDR3 loop spans 14 amino acids. The CDR3 here is CASTWDKLSYEQYF. CDR3 DNA sequence: TGTGCCAGCACCTGGGACAAGCTTTCCTACGAGCAGTACTTC.

The sample holds one count of this clone. V and J are TRBV5-1 and TRBJ2-7, with TRBD1 identical over 9 bases. The germline gives CDR1 SGHRS, CDR2 YFSETQ. Unmatched junction bases numbered 12, after V lost 4 bases and J lost 4 bases. The CDR3 spans 16 residues. The CDR3 nucleotides are TGCGCCAGCAGCGTCGGCCATACAGGGGGCGGGTACGAGCAGTACTTC. Encoded protein: CASSVGHTGGGYEQYF.

This clone was counted between two and nine times. This chain uses TRBV30 with TRBJ2-3; TRBD2 matches at 14 bases. The CDR3 runs 16 residues. Germline assignment: CDR1 GTSNPN and CDR2 SVGIG (reference sequence). With V trimmed by 7 bases and J by 3 bases, 9 bases remained unmatched. The DNA of the CDR3 is TGTGCCTTGACCGGGACTAGCGGGAGAGGTACAGATACGCAGTATTTT. Its protein is CALTGTSGRGTDTQYF.

The chain links TRBV4-2 to TRBJ2-5; 15 bases fit TRBD2. With the DNA end fitting TRBJ2-7 better, the J assignment may be wrong. The CDR3 totals 18 residues. Germline V gene data show CDR1 as LGHNA and CDR2 as YNFKEQ. CDR3 in amino acids: CASSQEGTSGRTNHEQYF. The CDR3, as DNA: TGTGCCAGCAGCCAAGAAGGGACTAGCGGGAGGACAAACCACGAGCAGTACTTC.

This clone was seen a single time. The chain links TRBV10-1 to TRBJ2-7; weak D call: TRBD2 (5 bases). The CDR3 length is 13 residues. Looked up from germline, CDR1 is WNHNN and CDR2 is SYGVQD (reference sequence). Trimming left V 4 bases short and J 7 bases short, with 14 bases between. CDR3 in DNA: TGCGCCAGCAGTGGGGGAGACCTACGAGAGCAGTACTTC. It is translated as CASSGGDLREQYF.

This clone was seen a handful of times. The V and J genes are TRBV7-8 and TRBJ2-1, with TRBD2 as a possible D gene (5 bases). CDR1 SGHVS and CDR2 FQNEAQ come from the germline V gene. V was cut by 5 bases and J by 3 bases, with 11 bases left in between. The CDR3 has 14 amino acids. The CDR3 here is CASSQAVIYNEQFF. CDR3 coding DNA: TGTGCCAGCAGCCAAGCGGTAATCTACAATGAGCAGTTCTTC.

This chain connects TRBV21-1 to TRBJ1-5; TRBD1 is the table's D call and was not checked against the DNA. TRBV21-1 is recorded as a pseudogene. This CDR3 spans 13 amino acids. CDR3 loop: CARGTGLFQPQHF. DNA for the CDR3: TGTGCCAGAGGGACAGGGTTATTTCAGCCCCAGCATTTT.

The chain uses TRBV7-9 and TRBJ2-1; a weak D match, TRBD2 (6 bases). CDR1 and CDR2 (germline): SEHNR, FQNEAQ (reference sequence). The V end lost 6 bases, the J end lost 6 bases, and 21 bases lay between the germline ends. The CDR3 runs to 16 residues. The CDR3, as DNA: TGTGCCAGCAGTTTTCGCCCGGGAGAAGGTCTCAATGAGCAGTTCTTC. Amino acid sequence: CASSFRPGEGLNEQFF.

The chain couples TRBV4-1 to TRBJ1-1; D is unresolved. This CDR3 comprises 13 residues. The germline V gene has CDR1 MGHRA and CDR2 YSYEKL. With 2 bases removed from V and 10 bases from J, the gap between germline ends came to 14 bases. CDR3 residues: CASSQLPNNRAFF. DNA for the CDR3: TGCGCCAGCAGCCAACTTCCTAATAATCGAGCTTTCTTT.

The chain links TRBV29-1 to TRBJ1-2; no reliable D call. Trimming took 5 bases from V and 6 from J, leaving 10 bases between them. This CDR3 has 11 residues. Germline V gives CDR1 SQVTM, CDR2 ANQGSEA. The DNA of the CDR3 is TGCAGCGTTCTGTCCAGCAATGGCTACACCTTC. As protein: CSVLSSNGYTF.

The J gene is TRBJ2-7, the V gene TRBV4-1; 9 bases are shared with TRBD2. The CDR3 consists of 14 residues. The V and J ends lost 5 bases and 2 bases, in that order; junction bases with no gene match: 4. Germline V gives CDR1 MGHRA, CDR2 YSYEKL. This CDR3 reads CASSRTSETYEQYF. The CDR3 DNA reads TGCGCCAGCAGCAGGACTAGCGAAACCTACGAGCAGTACTTC.

J is TRBJ2-5 and V is TRBV30; D is unresolved. Deletions cut 5 bases from V and 2 bases from J, with 12 bases between. The V gene's germline CDR1 is GTSNPN and CDR2 SVGIG (reference sequence). CDR3 size: 13 residues. CDR3 protein: CAWARRQQETQYF. The CDR3 bases are TGTGCCTGGGCTAGACGCCAGCAAGAGACCCAGTACTTC.

The rearrangement uses TRBV15 and TRBJ2-1, with TRBD2 identical over 8 bases. The CDR3 contains 19 residues. Per germline, CDR1 LNHNV and CDR2 YYDKDF (reference sequence). With 6 bases clipped from V and 1 base from J, the junction kept 17 bases outside the gene matches. The CDR3: CATRPSSQRTSRSYNEQFF. The CDR3 DNA sequence: TGTGCCACCAGGCCTTCCAGCCAACGGACTAGCCGTTCCTACAATGAGCAGTTCTTC.

The chain joins TRBV5-4 to TRBJ2-6; 10 nucleotides agree with TRBD1. After removal of 1 base from V and 0 bases from J, the junction contained 4 bases not matched to a gene. Germline V gene data show CDR1 as SGHNT and CDR2 as YYREEE (reference sequence). The CDR3 is 18 amino acids. The CDR3 sequence is CASSLPGTGVSGANVLTF. Written as DNA, the CDR3 is TGTGCCAGCAGCTTGCCCGGGACAGGGGTCTCTGGGGCCAACGTCCTGACTTTC.

The chain couples TRBV11-2 to TRBJ2-3, with D possibly being TRBD1 or TRBD2 (5 bases each). Trimming left V 5 bases short and J 4 bases short, with 19 bases between. CDR1 and CDR2 from the germline V gene are SGHAT and FQNNGV. The CDR3 is 16 amino acids. CDR3 loop: CASSLTGLRGADTQYF. The CDR3 DNA reads as TGTGCCAGCAGCCTTACTGGGCTCCGAGGGGCAGATACGCAGTATTTT.

This chain joins TRBV14 and TRBJ2-1, with D possibly TRBD2 on 5 matching bases. The CDR3 covers 11 residues. The V end was cut by 4 bases, the J end by 9 bases, with 7 bases between. The V gene's germline CDR1 is SGHDN and CDR2 FVKESK. This CDR3 is CASSPGGEQFF. In nucleotides, the CDR3 is TGTGCCAGCAGCCCCGGAGGTGAGCAGTTCTTC.

This chain joins TRBV18 and TRBJ2-1, with D perhaps matching TRBD1 or TRBD2 (6 bases each). Trimming pared 6 bases from V and 13 bases from J, leaving 13 bases between. This CDR3 comprises 11 residues. Germline CDR1 is KGHSH and CDR2 is LQKENI. CDR3 nucleotide sequence: TGTGCCAGCTCGCCGACGGGGGCACAGTTCTTC. Its protein product is CASSPTGAQFF. Looking up the rest from reference TRBV18 and TRBJ2-1 gives the full variable domain: NAGVMQNPRHLVRRRGQEARLRCSPMKGHSHVYWYRQLPEEGLKFMVYLQKENIIDESGMPKERFSAEFPKEGPSILRIQQVVRGDSAAYFCASSPTGAQFFGPGTRLTVL.

V and J are TRBV7-2 and TRBJ2-7; 10 positions match TRBD2. The CDR3 has 16 residues. J was trimmed by 6 bases and V by 3 bases; bases with no gene match: 11. CDR1 is SGHTA, CDR2 FQGNSA, per germline. The CDR3 sequence: CASSFSASGSLSEQYF. In nucleotides, the CDR3 is TGTGCCAGCAGCTTTTCCGCTAGCGGGAGTTTAAGCGAGCAGTACTTC. Supplemented by reference TRBV7-2 and TRBJ2-7, the full variable domain reads GAGVSQSPSNKVTEKGKDVELRCDPISGHTALYWYRQSLGQGLEFLIYFQGNSAPDKSGLPSDRFSAERTGGSVSTLTIQRTQQEDSAVYLCASSFSASGSLSEQYFGPGTRLTVT.

The J gene is TRBJ1-1, the V gene TRBV28; 8 positions agree with TRBD1. Germline-derived CDR1 and CDR2 are MDHEN and SYDVKM. The CDR3 sequence is 15 residues long. After removal of 7 bases from V and 8 bases from J, the junction contained 15 bases not matched to a gene. The CDR3 reads CASIPPRAGGAEAFF. DNA of the CDR3: TGTGCCAGCATTCCGCCCCGTGCAGGGGGCGCGGAAGCTTTCTTT.

The chain recombines TRBV2 with TRBJ2-5; no clear D gene. Gene TRBJ2-7 matches the end of the DNA better, so the J call may be wrong. Germline V gives CDR1 SNHLY, CDR2 FYNNEI. CDR3 length equals 13 residues. The CDR3 sequence: CASSEQRTYEQYF. DNA for the CDR3: TGTGCCAGCAGTGAACAGCGTACCTACGAGCAGTACTTC.

V is TRBV6-1 and J is TRBJ2-7; 8 nucleotides align to TRBD1. CDR3 size: 14 residues. V lost 5 bases, J lost 6 bases, and 9 bases stayed unmatched. Germline V gene data show CDR1 as MNHNS and CDR2 as SASEGT. Here the CDR3 reads CASSLRDRGFEQYF. In DNA, the CDR3 is TGTGCCAGCAGTCTCCGAGACAGGGGTTTCGAGCAGTACTTC.

The chain employs TRBV7-8 and TRBJ2-7, with 8 positions matching TRBD1. Germline CDR1 reads SGHVS; CDR2 reads FQNEAQ. Trimming at V came to 3 bases and at J to 6 bases, leaving 13 bases not matched to a gene. The CDR3 is made up of 16 amino acids. The CDR3 region is CASSFSDRGASTEQYF. For the CDR3, the DNA is TGTGCCAGCAGCTTTTCCGACAGGGGAGCGTCTACCGAGCAGTACTTC.

The J gene is TRBJ2-2, the V gene TRBV21-1. TRBV21-1 is given as a pseudogene. The CDR3 runs 11 residues. This CDR3 reads CASRGDGELFF. The CDR3 nucleotides read TGTGCCAGCAGGGGGGACGGGGAGCTGTTTTTT.

The CDR3 DNA follows: TGTGCCAGCAGCGCAAATAGCGGGAGAATCGCAGATACGCAGTATTTT. Translation: CASSANSGRIADTQYF. The rearrangement uses TRBV5-6 and TRBJ2-3; TRBD2 aligns across 9 bases. The CDR3 runs 16 residues. CDR1 and CDR2 from the germline V gene are SGHDT and YYEEEE. V was pared by 4 bases and J by 4 bases, with 10 bases of the junction left unmatched.

This sequence joins TRBV13 and TRBJ1-2, with 8 bases lining up with TRBD1. CDR1 and CDR2 (germline): PRHDT, FYEKMQ (reference sequence). This CDR3 is 15 amino acids long. V lost 5 bases, J lost 5 bases, and 10 bases stayed unmatched. For the CDR3, the DNA is TGTGCCAGCAGCACAAGGACAGGGCCTACGTATGGCTACACCTTC. Amino acids: CASSTRTGPTYGYTF.

The J gene is TRBJ1-3, the V gene TRBV5-6, with D uncertain. Trimming left V 3 bases short and J 0 bases short, with 13 bases between. This CDR3 comprises 16 residues. Germline V gene lookup returns CDR1 SGHDT and CDR2 YYEEEE. Here the CDR3 DNA reads TGTGCCAGCAGCTACCTGACTCCCTACTCTGGAAACACCATATATTTT. It specifies CASSYLTPYSGNTIYF.

The chain uses TRBV11-3 and TRBJ1-2, with D perhaps matching TRBD1 (5 bases). Germline V gene lookup returns CDR1 SGHNT and CDR2 YENEEA. The CDR3 has 15 residues. Trimming removed 0 bases from V and 1 base from J, with 9 bases in between. The CDR3 DNA sequence: TGTGCCAGCAGCTTAGATGGTCAGGGTAACTATGGCTACACCTTC. Its translation is CASSLDGQGNYGYTF.

The V and J genes are TRBV28 and TRBJ2-7; D remains ambiguous. Trimming shortened V by 2 bases and J by 0 bases, and 8 bases separated the two germline ends. The CDR3 sequence is 14 residues long. The germline CDR1 and CDR2 sequences are MDHEN and SYDVKM. This chain's CDR3 is CASSLLTNSYEQYF. Written as DNA, the CDR3 is TGTGCCAGCAGTTTACTTACAAACTCCTACGAGCAGTACTTC.

This clone was detected only a few times. This chain joins TRBV28 and TRBJ1-5; 7 bases align to TRBD1. Germline V gene sequence: CDR1 MDHEN, CDR2 SYDVKM. This CDR3 is 13 amino acids long. J was trimmed by 3 bases and V by 8 bases; bases with no gene match: 4. In nucleotides, the CDR3 is TGTGCCAGCCAAGACAGGGCCAATCAGCCCCAGCATTTT. As protein: CASQDRANQPQHF.

The V and J genes are TRBV5-1 and TRBJ2-2, with TRBD2 matching over 8 bases. V was clipped by 4 bases and J by 6 bases; unmatched bases: 8. CDR3 length equals 15 residues. Germline lookup yields CDR1 SGHRS and CDR2 YFSETQ. The CDR3 here is CASSLSGTRAGELFF. The CDR3 region has the DNA TGCGCCAGCAGCCTATCCGGGACTAGAGCCGGGGAGCTGTTTTTT.

The DNA for the CDR3 is TGTGCCAGCAGTTCCGCGACTGCGAGCTCCTACGAGCAGTACTTC. Protein product: CASSSATASSYEQYF. V usage is TRBV6-7 and J usage is TRBJ2-7; D not resolved. TRBV6-7 has ORF status, its function being uncertain. This CDR3 is built from 15 residues. Deletions cut 4 bases from V and 0 bases from J, with 13 bases between.